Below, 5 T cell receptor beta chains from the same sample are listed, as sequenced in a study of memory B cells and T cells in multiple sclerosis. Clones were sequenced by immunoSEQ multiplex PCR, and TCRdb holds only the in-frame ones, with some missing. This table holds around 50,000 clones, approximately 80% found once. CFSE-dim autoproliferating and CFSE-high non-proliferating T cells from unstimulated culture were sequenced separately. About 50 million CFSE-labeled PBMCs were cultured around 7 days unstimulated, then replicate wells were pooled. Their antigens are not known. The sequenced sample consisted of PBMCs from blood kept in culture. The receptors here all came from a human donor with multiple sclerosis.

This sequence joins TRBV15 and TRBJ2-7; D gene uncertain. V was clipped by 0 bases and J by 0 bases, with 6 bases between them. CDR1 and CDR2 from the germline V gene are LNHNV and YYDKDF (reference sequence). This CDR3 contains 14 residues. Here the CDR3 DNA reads TGTGCCACCAGCAGAGACCTATACTCCTACGAGCAGTACTTC. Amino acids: CATSRDLYSYEQYF.

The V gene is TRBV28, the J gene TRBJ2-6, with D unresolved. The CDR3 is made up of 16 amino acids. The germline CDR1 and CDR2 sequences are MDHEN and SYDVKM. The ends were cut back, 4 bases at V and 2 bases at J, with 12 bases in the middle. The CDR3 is CASSSPQETGANVLTF. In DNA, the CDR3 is TGTGCCAGCAGTTCTCCCCAGGAAACTGGGGCCAACGTCCTGACTTTC. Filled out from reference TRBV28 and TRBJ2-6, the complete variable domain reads DVKVTQSSRYLVKRTGEKVFLECVQDMDHENMFWYRQDPGLGLRLIYFSYDVKMKEKGDIPEGYSVSREKKERFSLILESASTNQTSMYLCASSSPQETGANVLTFGAGSRLTVL.

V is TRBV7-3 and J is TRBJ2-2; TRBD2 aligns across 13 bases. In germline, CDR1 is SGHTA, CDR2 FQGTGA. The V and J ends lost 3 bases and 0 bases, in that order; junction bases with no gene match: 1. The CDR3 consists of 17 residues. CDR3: CASSLGLAGTNTGELFF. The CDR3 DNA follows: TGTGCCAGCAGCTTGGGACTAGCGGGGACGAACACCGGGGAGCTGTTTTTT.

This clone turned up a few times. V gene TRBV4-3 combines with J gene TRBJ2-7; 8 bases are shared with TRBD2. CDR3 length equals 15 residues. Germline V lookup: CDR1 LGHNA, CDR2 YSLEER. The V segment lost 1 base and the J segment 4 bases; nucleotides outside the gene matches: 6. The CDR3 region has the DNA TGCGCCAGCAGCCAAGCGCTGCGGGGGGCTTACGAGCAGTACTTC. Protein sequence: CASSQALRGAYEQYF.

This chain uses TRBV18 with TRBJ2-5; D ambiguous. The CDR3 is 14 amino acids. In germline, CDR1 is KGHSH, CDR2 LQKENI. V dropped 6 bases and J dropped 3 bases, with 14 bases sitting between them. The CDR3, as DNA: TGTGCCAGCTCCCTTTCCGGCGTAGAAGAGACCCAGTACTTC. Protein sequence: CASSLSGVEETQYF.